The 27 T cell receptor beta chains below come from one sample, sequenced in a study of blood T cell repertoires in COVID-19. The protocol was immunoSEQ multiplex PCR, while the TCRdb copy is restricted to in-frame clones and leaves out a portion. Here the sample spans about 120,000 clones, approximately 90% being singletons. The sequencing input was peripheral blood. Receptor source: an elderly woman with acute or convalescent COVID-19.

The V call is TRBV5-8, the J call TRBJ1-6; possible D gene TRBD1, 6 bases. This CDR3 spans 15 amino acids. Trimming pared 4 bases from V and 10 bases from J, leaving 18 bases between. Germline-derived CDR1 and CDR2 are SGHTS and YDEGEE. In DNA, the CDR3 is TGTGCCAGCAGCGCGAAACAGGGTTCCATCTCACCCCTCCACTTT. It yields the protein CASSAKQGSISPLHF.

The V and J genes are TRBV20-1 and TRBJ2-1, with TRBD2 as a possible D gene (5 bases). The CDR3 totals 14 residues. Germline values: CDR1 DFQATT, CDR2 SNEGSKA (reference sequence). The germline V and J ends were trimmed by 3 bases and 2 bases, with 11 bases remaining between them. CDR3 DNA sequence: TGCAGTGCTAGTTTGGAGGTGGCCTACAATGAGCAGTTCTTC. This translates into CSASLEVAYNEQFF.

As DNA, the CDR3 is TGCGCCAGCAGCTTGACAGGGGGCGCTTACGAGCAGTACTTC. Translating gives CASSLTGGAYEQYF. The chain links TRBV5-1 to TRBJ2-7, with 9 bases fitting TRBD1. V shed 1 base and J 4 bases; nucleotides not matched to a gene: 3. This CDR3 has 14 amino acids. Looked up from germline, CDR1 is SGHRS and CDR2 is YFSETQ.

V is TRBV25-1 and J is TRBJ2-5, with 8 bases aligning to TRBD2. The V and J ends lost 2 bases and 2 bases, in that order; junction bases with no gene match: 4. The germline CDR1 and CDR2 sequences are MGHDK and SYGVNS. This CDR3 is built from 15 residues. In DNA form, the CDR3 reads TGTGCCAGCAGTGAAGGACTAGCACAGCAAGAGACCCAGTACTTC. It yields the protein CASSEGLAQQETQYF.

The gene calls are TRBV3-1 (or the pseudogene TRBV3-2) and TRBJ2-1, with 9 bases identical to TRBD2. Germline CDR1 LGHDT, CDR2 YNNKEL (reference sequence). There are 15 residues in the CDR3. V shed 5 bases and J 1 base; nucleotides not matched to a gene: 3. In nucleotides, the CDR3 is TGTGCCAGCAGCGAGAGCGGGAGGTCCTACAATGAGCAGTTCTTC. Its translation is CASSESGRSYNEQFF.

This chain connects TRBV18 to TRBJ2-5; 8 bases are shared with TRBD1. V was clipped by 4 bases and J by 0 bases; unmatched bases: 4. The CDR3 runs 15 residues. Germline values: CDR1 KGHSH, CDR2 LQKENI. The CDR3 here is CASSQQDRDQETQYF. The CDR3 DNA reads TGTGCCAGCTCACAACAGGACAGGGACCAAGAGACCCAGTACTTC.

This sequence joins TRBV7-3 and TRBJ1-6; D unresolved. V was shortened by 3 bases and J by 7 bases, with 16 bases between the two germline ends. Germline CDR1 reads SGHTA; CDR2 reads FQGTGA. The CDR3 sequence is 16 residues long. The CDR3 sequence: CASSLSEGVGNSPLHF. In DNA, the CDR3 is TGTGCCAGCAGCTTGTCAGAGGGAGTAGGGAATTCACCCCTCCACTTT.

This rearrangement joins TRBV4-3 to TRBJ2-7; D possibly corresponds to TRBD1 (6 bases). The germline V gene has CDR1 LGHNA and CDR2 YSLEER. V was shortened by 0 bases and J by 0 bases, with 9 bases between the two germline ends. The CDR3 is made up of 15 amino acids. For the CDR3, the DNA is TGCGCCAGCAGCCAAGAACAGGGAGTCTCCTACGAGCAGTACTTC. Encoded protein: CASSQEQGVSYEQYF.

The V call is TRBV28, the J call TRBJ1-2; D is unclear. V shed 4 bases and J shed 4 bases, with 13 bases lying between them. CDR1 and CDR2 from the germline V gene are MDHEN and SYDVKM. This CDR3 has 14 residues. CDR3 DNA: TGTGCCAGCAGTTCTTTTCGGGTACCCTATGGCTACACCTTC. This encodes CASSSFRVPYGYTF.

V and J are TRBV9 and TRBJ1-2; 11 bases are shared with TRBD1. The germline V gene encodes CDR1 SGDLS and CDR2 YYNGEE. This CDR3 is built from 15 residues. V lost 0 bases and J lost 8; bases outside the gene matches: 6. Here the CDR3 DNA reads TGTGCCAGCAGCGTAGATGGCGGACAGGGGGCAGGCTACACCTTC. It translates to CASSVDGGQGAGYTF.

The count of this clone is one. The V gene is TRBV9, the J gene TRBJ1-1; D gene ambiguous. CDR1 is SGDLS and CDR2 is YYNGEE in the germline V gene. The CDR3 is made up of 13 amino acids. Trimming cost V 3 bases and J 0 bases, with 6 bases left between them. CDR3 loop: CASSAALNTEAFF. In DNA form, the CDR3 reads TGTGCCAGCAGCGCAGCGTTGAACACTGAAGCTTTCTTT.

The chain has TRBV7-6 and TRBJ2-1; 8 nucleotides match TRBD2. This CDR3 comprises 16 residues. CDR1 SGHVS and CDR2 FNYEAQ come from the germline V gene. The V gene end was trimmed by 2 bases and the J gene end by 3 bases; junction bases not matched to a gene: 6. In nucleotides, the CDR3 is TGTGCCAGCAGCTTATGGGCGGGGGGCAACTACAATGAGCAGTTCTTC. This encodes CASSLWAGGNYNEQFF.

Only one count was recorded for this clone. The chain employs TRBV5-6 and TRBJ1-2; 9 bases are shared with TRBD1. CDR3 size: 15 residues. Trimming took 4 bases from V and 8 from J; bases not matched to a gene: 12. Germline CDR1 reads SGHDT; CDR2 reads YYEEEE. This chain's CDR3 is CASSPEVGQGHGYTF. The CDR3 nucleotides read TGTGCCAGCAGCCCAGAGGTGGGACAGGGACACGGCTACACCTTC.

The chain carries TRBV6-5 and TRBJ1-2; 8 bases line up with TRBD1. V trimming: 6 bases; J trimming: 0 bases; junction bases outside the gene matches: 3. Per the germline V gene, CDR1 is MNHEY and CDR2 is SVGAGI. This CDR3 contains 14 residues. The CDR3 is CASRDRVANYGYTF. The DNA of the CDR3 is TGTGCCAGCAGGGACAGGGTAGCTAACTATGGCTACACCTTC.

The chain has TRBV5-1 and TRBJ2-7; 8 bases agree with TRBD2. J was trimmed by 2 bases and V by 2 bases; bases with no gene match: 6. The V gene's germline CDR1 is SGHRS and CDR2 YFSETQ. The CDR3 runs to 15 residues. This CDR3 reads CASSFAGGPTYEQYF. CDR3 nucleotide sequence: TGCGCCAGCAGCTTTGCGGGGGGACCAACCTACGAGCAGTACTTC.

This clone was recorded once. The chain employs TRBV4-2 and TRBJ1-3; tentatively, D is TRBD1 (5 bases). Germline V gene sequence: CDR1 LGHNA, CDR2 YNFKEQ. The CDR3 contains 15 residues. Between the trimmed V and J ends, which lost 4 bases and 0 bases, there was a span of 10 bases. CDR3 coding DNA: TGTGCCAGCAGCCGAGACAGTTACTCTGGAAACACCATATATTTT. Translation: CASSRDSYSGNTIYF.

This chain links TRBV3-1 (or the pseudogene TRBV3-2) with TRBJ1-5; a possible D gene is TRBD1 (5 bases). The CDR3 contains 17 residues. Germline V gene data show CDR1 as LGHDT and CDR2 as YNNKEL (reference sequence). With 1 base removed from V and 2 bases from J, the gap between germline ends came to 15 bases. The chain's CDR3 is CASSQGGGNRGNQPQHF. The CDR3 nucleotides read TGTGCCAGCAGCCAAGGGGGGGGGAATCGTGGCAATCAGCCCCAGCATTTT.

This clone is a singleton in its sample. V and J are TRBV4-2 and TRBJ2-1, with 8 bases aligning to TRBD1. The germline V gene encodes CDR1 LGHNA and CDR2 YNFKEQ. V dropped 4 bases and J dropped 8; count of bases not matched to a gene: 7. CDR3 size: 14 residues. The CDR3 coding sequence is TGTGCCAGCAGCCCCGGACAGGGTGGTGATGAGCAGTTCTTC. It yields the protein CASSPGQGGDEQFF.

CDR3 bases: TGTGCCAGCAGTCTCAGGGGGGCGAATGAAAAACTGTTTTTT. Amino acid sequence: CASSLRGANEKLFF. V usage is TRBV3-1 (or the pseudogene TRBV3-2) and J usage is TRBJ1-4; 7 nucleotides line up with TRBD1. The germline V gene has CDR1 LGHDT and CDR2 YNNKEL (reference sequence). The CDR3 totals 14 residues. The junction had 6 bases not matched to a gene; V was cut back by 6 bases and J by 5 bases.

This clone has only a few counts. The chain recombines TRBV28 with TRBJ1-2; 8 positions match TRBD1. Germline loops: CDR1 MDHEN, CDR2 SYDVKM. The ends lost 5 bases at V and 4 bases at J; junction bases unmatched: 6. The CDR3 length is 14 residues. The CDR3 reads CASSPPTGAYGYTF. The DNA for the CDR3 is TGTGCCAGCAGTCCCCCGACAGGGGCCTATGGCTACACCTTC.

The genes are TRBV5-8 and TRBJ2-2, with D possibly matching TRBD2 (6 bases). Trimming cost V 1 base and J 2 bases, with 12 bases left between them. The CDR3 contains 16 residues. Germline assignment: CDR1 SGHTS and CDR2 YDEGEE. The CDR3 loop reads CASSLRGTGNTGELFF. The CDR3 DNA reads as TGTGCCAGCAGCTTGCGCGGGACTGGAAACACCGGGGAGCTGTTTTTT.

The chain employs TRBV5-6 and TRBJ1-4; TRBD1 matches at 11 bases. The V segment lost 5 bases and the J segment 5 bases; nucleotides outside the gene matches: 8. This CDR3 contains 16 residues. CDR1 is SGHDT and CDR2 is YYEEEE in the germline V gene. CDR3 sequence: CASSLLRDRGNEKLFF. CDR3 coding DNA: TGTGCCAGCAGTCTACTCCGGGACAGGGGGAATGAAAAACTGTTTTTT.

The chain recombines TRBV6-2 or TRBV6-3 with TRBJ2-7, with D unresolved. The germline V and J ends were trimmed by 5 bases and 3 bases, with 17 bases remaining between them. CDR3 size: 15 residues. The germline V gene has CDR1 MNHEY and CDR2 SVGEGT. For the CDR3, the DNA is TGTGCCAGCAGTGCTAGTAGGCTGAAACTCTACGAGCAGTACTTC. As protein: CASSASRLKLYEQYF.

The genes are TRBV6-5 and TRBJ1-2; D is perhaps TRBD1 (6 bases). V shed 2 bases and J shed 2 bases, with 15 bases lying between them. The CDR3 spans 16 residues. The germline V gene encodes CDR1 MNHEY and CDR2 SVGAGI. This chain's CDR3 is CASSYRDIPNNYGYTF. The CDR3 coding sequence is TGTGCCAGCAGTTACAGGGACATCCCGAACAACTATGGCTACACCTTC.

The CDR3 loop reads CASREYRDVVGYTF. CDR3 bases: TGTGCCAGCAGAGAATACAGGGACGTTGTAGGCTACACCTTC. The chain uses TRBV6-1 and TRBJ1-2, with a tentative D call TRBD1 (6 bases). This CDR3 region has 14 residues. The germline V gene has CDR1 MNHNS and CDR2 SASEGT. With 6 bases removed from V and 8 bases from J, the gap between germline ends came to 19 bases.

The chain employs TRBV28 and TRBJ2-3, with D perhaps TRBD1 (6 bases). Trimming removed 6 bases from V and 3 bases from J, with 10 bases in between. CDR3 length equals 13 residues. Germline CDR1 MDHEN, CDR2 SYDVKM. The CDR3 DNA reads as TGTGCCAGCAGCCCAGGGGTGACAGATACGCAGTATTTT. It codes for CASSPGVTDTQYF.

The V call is TRBV5-1, the J call TRBJ2-7; perhaps TRBD2 as D (6 bases). This CDR3 comprises 15 residues. From germline, CDR1 is SGHRS and CDR2 YFSETQ. V was pared by 0 bases and J by 2 bases, with 12 bases between. The CDR3: CASSLAGSPTYEQYF. DNA for the CDR3: TGCGCCAGCAGCTTGGCCGGGAGTCCTACCTACGAGCAGTACTTC.